A selection of T cell receptor beta chains follows, all from one sample in a study of T cell repertoires in cytomegalovirus infection. These receptors lack a known antigen. A single record per CDR3 protein comes from TCRdb applying MiXCR to the reads. The repertoire holds 80,000 or so distinct CDR3 sequences, with 40% as singletons. The starting material was CD8+ T cells from cultured PBMCs, obtained from culture after CMV antigen stimulation. The origin of the receptors is a human donor in good health (CMV status not recorded). Some clones in this sample may be carry-over from other donors' samples. Each CDR3 is given with its conserved first and last residue. A D gene is named only where the DNA matches it firmly. Expanded clones are given a class, and other clones once, few, many or no size at all.

CDR3 protein	CDR3 DNA	V gene	J gene	D gene	clone size
CASRTGPYNSPLHF	TGTGCCAGCAGAACGGGACCGTATAATTCACCCCTCCACTTT	TRBV6-6	TRBJ1-6	-	-
CASSYGTGKTPYEQYF	TGTGCCAGCAGTTACGGGACAGGGAAGACCCCCTACGAGCAGTACTTC	TRBV6-5	TRBJ2-7	TRBD1	-
CVSSLARSNEQYF	TGTGTCAGCAGCTTAGCTAGGTCCAACGAGCAGTACTTC	TRBV7-6	TRBJ2-7	-	few
CATSDLRTEHTQYF	TGTGCCACCAGTGATTTGCGTACCGAACATACGCAGTATTTT	TRBV24-1	TRBJ2-3	-	-
CASSLGGPTKNYNEQFF	TGTGCCAGCAGCTTAGGGGGCCCGACTAAAAACTACAATGAGCAGTTCTTC	TRBV7-9	TRBJ2-1	-	-
CASSLDHSVADIQYF	TGTGCCAGCAGTTTAGACCACTCAGTAGCGGACATTCAGTACTTC	TRBV28	TRBJ2-4	-	many
CASSFVLAGAYNEQFF	TGTGCCAGCAGCTTTGTGCTAGCGGGCGCCTACAATGAGCAGTTCTTC	TRBV7-2	TRBJ2-1	TRBD2	few
CASSSLGGANVLTF	TGTGCCAGCAGTTCCCTCGGCGGGGCCAACGTCCTGACTTTC	TRBV27	TRBJ2-6	-	few
CASREGDRSYTF	TGTGCCAGCAGGGAGGGAGATCGGTCCTACACCTTC	TRBV11-2	TRBJ1-2	-	once
CASSQSPTGVGYNQPQHF	TGCGCCAGCAGTCAATCCCCGACAGGGGTGGGGTACAATCAGCCCCAGCATTTT	TRBV23-1	TRBJ1-5	TRBD1	-
CASSPIDLSNQPQHF	TGCGCCAGCAGCCCCATTGACCTTAGCAATCAGCCCCAGCATTTT	TRBV4-1	TRBJ1-5	-	-
CASSTSGEDNEQFF	TGTGCCAGCAGTACTAGCGGAGAAGACAATGAGCAGTTCTTC	TRBV6-1	TRBJ2-1	TRBD2	-
CASSVGPGQGEAFF	TGTGCCAGCAGCGTAGGTCCGGGGCAGGGAGAGGCTTTCTTT	TRBV9	TRBJ1-1	-	-
CASGTDYYGYTF	TGTGCTAGTGGTACAGATTACTATGGCTACACCTTC	TRBV12-5	TRBJ1-2	-	few
CASSLGGQGLNSPLHF	TGTGCCAGCAGCTTAGGGGGGCAGGGGTTGAATTCACCCCTCCACTTT	TRBV7-6	TRBJ1-6	-	-
CASSFYVTGGPYEQYF	TGTGCCAGCAGCTTTTACGTCACAGGGGGCCCCTACGAGCAGTACTTC	TRBV12-3/TRBV12-4	TRBJ2-7	TRBD1	few
CSASTSGEFPGELFF	TGCAGTGCTAGCACTAGCGGGGAGTTCCCCGGGGAGCTGTTTTTT	TRBV20-1	TRBJ2-2	TRBD2	-